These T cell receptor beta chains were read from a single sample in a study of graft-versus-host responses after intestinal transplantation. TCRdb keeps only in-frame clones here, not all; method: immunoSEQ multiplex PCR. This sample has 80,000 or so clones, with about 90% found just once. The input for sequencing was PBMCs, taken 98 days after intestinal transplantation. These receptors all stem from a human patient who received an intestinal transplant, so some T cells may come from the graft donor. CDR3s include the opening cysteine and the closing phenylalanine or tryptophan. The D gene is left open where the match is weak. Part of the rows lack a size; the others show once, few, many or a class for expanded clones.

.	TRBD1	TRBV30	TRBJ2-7	CAWSYRGWYEQYF	TGTGCCTGGAGTTACAGGGGTTGGTACGAGCAGTACTTC
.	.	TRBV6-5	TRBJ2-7	CASSYSWDNYEQYF	TGTGCCAGCAGTTACTCTTGGGACAATTACGAGCAGTACTTC
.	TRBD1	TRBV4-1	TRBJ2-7	CASSQDVPGQSPYEQYF	TGCGCCAGCAGCCAAGATGTCCCGGGACAGTCGCCCTACGAGCAGTACTTC
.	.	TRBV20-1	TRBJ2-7	CSARISYEQYF	TGCAGTGCTAGGATTTCCTACGAGCAGTACTTC
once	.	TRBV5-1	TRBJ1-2	CASSLEGQWSYTF	TGCGCCAGCAGCTTGGAAGGGCAGTGGAGCTACACCTTC
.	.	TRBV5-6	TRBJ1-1	CASSLGVGAVEAEAFF	TGTGCCAGCAGCTTGGGCGTGGGGGCCGTAGAAGCTGAAGCTTTCTTT
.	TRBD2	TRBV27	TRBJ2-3	CASRLAGGNTDTQYF	TGTGCCAGCAGACTAGCGGGAGGAAACACAGATACGCAGTATTTT
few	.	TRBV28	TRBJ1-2	CAILQSAGSHNYGYTF	TGTGCCATACTACAATCGGCGGGGTCTCATAACTATGGCTACACCTTC
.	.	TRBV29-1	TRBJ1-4	CSVKGHNEKLFF	TGCAGCGTTAAGGGTCATAATGAAAAACTGTTTTTT
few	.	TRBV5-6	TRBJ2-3	CASKDLTDTQYF	TGTGCCAGTAAGGACCTCACAGATACGCAGTATTTT
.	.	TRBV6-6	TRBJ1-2	CASSYSAAGGYTF	TGTGCCAGCAGTTACAGTGCAGCCGGGGGCTACACCTTC
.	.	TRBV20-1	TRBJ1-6	CSALSAATLHF	TGCAGTGCCCTCTCTGCCGCTACCCTCCACTTT
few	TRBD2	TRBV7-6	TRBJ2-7	CASSLNSGRSYEQYF	TGTGCCAGCAGCTTAAATAGCGGGAGAAGCTACGAGCAGTACTTC
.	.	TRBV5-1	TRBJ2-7	CASSSTSTYEQYF	TGCGCCAGCAGCTCGACGTCAACCTACGAGCAGTACTTC
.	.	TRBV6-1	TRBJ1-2	CASSEGLRGYTF	TGTGCCAGCAGTGAAGGATTACGGGGCTACACCTTC
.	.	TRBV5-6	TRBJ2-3	CASSLRWNTDTQYF	TGTGCCAGCAGCTTAAGATGGAACACAGATACGCAGTATTTT
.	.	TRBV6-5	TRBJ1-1	CASSYGGGNTEAFF	TGTGCCAGCAGTTACGGGGGAGGGAACACTGAAGCTTTCTTT
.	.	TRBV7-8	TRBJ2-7	CASIKGVAGFYEQYF	TGTGCCAGCATCAAGGGGGTAGCGGGCTTCTACGAGCAGTACTTC
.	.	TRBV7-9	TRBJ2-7	CASSLENHYEQYF	TGTGCCAGCAGTCTAGAAAACCACTACGAGCAGTACTTC
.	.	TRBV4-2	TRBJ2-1	CASSPEGSGKAYNEQFF	TGTGCCAGCAGCCCCGAGGGGTCAGGGAAGGCCTACAATGAGCAGTTCTTC
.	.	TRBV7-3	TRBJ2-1	CASTLVGSSYNEQFF	TGTGCCAGCACCCTTGTCGGGAGCTCCTACAATGAGCAGTTCTTC
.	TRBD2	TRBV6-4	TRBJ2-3	CASSDSTSGGDTQYF	TGTGCCAGCAGTGACTCGACTAGCGGGGGGGATACGCAGTATTTT
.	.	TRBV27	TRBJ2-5	CASSFLAAEETQYF	TGTGCCAGCAGTTTTTTGGCTGCAGAAGAGACCCAGTACTTC
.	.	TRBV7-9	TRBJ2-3	CASSLRGNTDTQYF	TGTGCCAGCAGCTTAAGGGGGAACACAGATACGCAGTATTTT
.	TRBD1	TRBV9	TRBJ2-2	CATTAGQGAGTGELFF	TGTGCCACCACGGCGGGACAGGGGGCTGGCACCGGGGAGCTGTTTTTT
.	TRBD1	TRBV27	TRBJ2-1	CASRRDRGRDFGSYNEQFF	TGTGCCAGCCGACGGGACAGGGGGCGCGATTTTGGTTCCTACAATGAGCAGTTCTTC
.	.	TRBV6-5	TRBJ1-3	CASSPILSGNTIYF	TGTGCCAGCAGCCCAATTCTCTCTGGAAACACCATATATTTT
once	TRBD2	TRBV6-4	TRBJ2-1	CASQKSSGDYNEQFF	TGTGCCAGCCAGAAATCTAGCGGGGACTACAATGAGCAGTTCTTC
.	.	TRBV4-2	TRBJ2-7	CASSQDLGTYEQYF	TGTGCCAGCAGCCAAGACTTAGGGACCTACGAGCAGTACTTC
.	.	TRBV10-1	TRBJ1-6	CASSTGAGAYNSPLHF	TGCGCCAGCAGTACGGGAGCAGGGGCCTATAATTCACCCCTCCACTTT
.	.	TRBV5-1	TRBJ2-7	CASSSGGNEQYF	TGCGCCAGCAGCTCTGGAGGTAACGAGCAGTACTTC
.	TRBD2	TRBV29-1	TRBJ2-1	CSGYSGASSYNEQFF	TGCAGCGGATATAGCGGGGCCAGCTCCTACAATGAGCAGTTCTTC
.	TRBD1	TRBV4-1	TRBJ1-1	CASSLWTGGNTEAFF	TGCGCCAGCAGCCTCTGGACAGGGGGAAACACTGAAGCTTTCTTT
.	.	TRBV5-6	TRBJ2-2	CASSLMEGTNTGELFF	TGTGCCAGCAGCTTGATGGAGGGCACGAACACCGGGGAGCTGTTTTTT
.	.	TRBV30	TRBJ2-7	CAWSVGNYEQYF	TGTGCCTGGAGTGTAGGGAACTACGAGCAGTACTTC
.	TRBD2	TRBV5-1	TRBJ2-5	CASSSSGGRETQYF	TGCGCCAGCAGCTCTAGCGGGGGACGGGAGACCCAGTACTTC
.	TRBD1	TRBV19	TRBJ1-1	CASSIQGVNTEAFF	TGTGCCAGTAGTATCCAGGGGGTTAACACTGAAGCTTTCTTT
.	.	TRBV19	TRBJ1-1	CASRSKNNPSVNTEAFF	TGTGCCAGTAGATCCAAAAACAACCCATCAGTAAACACTGAAGCTTTCTTT
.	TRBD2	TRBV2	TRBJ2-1	CASLRIGRDSYNEQFF	TGTGCCAGCCTCAGGATAGGGAGGGACTCCTACAATGAGCAGTTCTTC
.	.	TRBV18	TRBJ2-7	CASSPEGYEQYF	TGTGCCAGCTCACCAGAAGGGTACGAGCAGTACTTC
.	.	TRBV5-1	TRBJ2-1	CASSATGQSYNEQFF	TGCGCCAGCAGCGCCACGGGACAATCCTACAATGAGCAGTTCTTC
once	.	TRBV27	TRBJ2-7	CASSFIDPSEQYF	TGTGCCAGCAGTTTTATAGACCCCAGCGAGCAGTACTTC
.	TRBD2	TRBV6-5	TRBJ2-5	CASSYGGSGETQYF	TGTGCCAGCAGTTATGGCGGGAGTGGCGAGACCCAGTACTTC
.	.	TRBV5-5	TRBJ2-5	CASNWRVWEETQYF	TGTGCCAGCAATTGGAGGGTTTGGGAAGAGACCCAGTACTTC
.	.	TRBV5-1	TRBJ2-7	CASSLDRANYEQYF	TGCGCCAGCAGCTTGGACAGGGCCAACTACGAGCAGTACTTC
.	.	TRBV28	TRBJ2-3	CASSLFGGSTDTQYF	TGTGCCAGCAGTTTATTTGGCGGGAGCACAGATACGCAGTATTTT
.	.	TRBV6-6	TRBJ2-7	CASSYNREGEQYF	TGTGCCAGCAGTTACAACAGGGAGGGCGAGCAGTACTTC
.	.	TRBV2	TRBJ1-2	CASRGMGGYGYTF	TGTGCCAGCAGGGGGATGGGGGGCTATGGCTACACCTTC
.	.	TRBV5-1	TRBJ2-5	CASSWRSGETQYF	TGCGCCAGCAGCTGGAGGAGTGGTGAGACCCAGTACTTC
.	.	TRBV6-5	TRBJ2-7	CAMHYYEQYF	TGTGCCATGCACTACTACGAGCAGTACTTC
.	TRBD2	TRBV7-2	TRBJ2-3	CASSLLAGVTDTQYF	TGTGCCAGCAGCTTATTAGCGGGAGTCACAGATACGCAGTATTTT
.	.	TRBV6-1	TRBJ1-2	CASSRDPIYGYTF	TGTGCCAGCAGTAGGGATCCAATCTATGGCTACACCTTC
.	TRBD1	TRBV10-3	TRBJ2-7	CAISAQGAQSYEQYF	TGTGCCATCAGTGCACAGGGGGCCCAATCCTACGAGCAGTACTTC
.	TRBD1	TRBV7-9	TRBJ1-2	CASSLQGQQNYGYTF	TGTGCCAGCAGCCTCCAGGGACAGCAAAACTATGGCTACACCTTC
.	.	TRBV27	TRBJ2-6	CASSKLPLGSGANVLTF	TGTGCCAGCAGTAAACTCCCCCTGGGATCTGGGGCCAACGTCCTGACTTTC
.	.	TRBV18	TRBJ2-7	CASSSRDTVRNEQYF	TGTGCCAGCTCATCTCGGGACACGGTTAGGAACGAGCAGTACTTC
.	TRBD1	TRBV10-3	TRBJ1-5	CAISSTGGRRQPQHF	TGTGCCATCAGTTCGACAGGGGGCAGGAGACAGCCCCAGCATTTT